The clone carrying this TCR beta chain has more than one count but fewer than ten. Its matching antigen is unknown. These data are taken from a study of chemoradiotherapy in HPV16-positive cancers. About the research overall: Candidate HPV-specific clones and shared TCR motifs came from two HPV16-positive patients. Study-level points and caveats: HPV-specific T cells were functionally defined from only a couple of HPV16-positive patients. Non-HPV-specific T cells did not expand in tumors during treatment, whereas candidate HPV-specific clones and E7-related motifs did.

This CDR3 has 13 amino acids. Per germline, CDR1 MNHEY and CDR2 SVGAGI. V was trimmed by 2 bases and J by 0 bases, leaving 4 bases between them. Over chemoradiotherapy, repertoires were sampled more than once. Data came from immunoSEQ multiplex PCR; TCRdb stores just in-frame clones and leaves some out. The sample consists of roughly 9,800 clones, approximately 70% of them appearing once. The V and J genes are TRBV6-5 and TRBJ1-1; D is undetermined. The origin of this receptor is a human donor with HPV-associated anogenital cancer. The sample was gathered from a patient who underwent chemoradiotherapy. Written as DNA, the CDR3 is TGTGCCAGCAGTTACCGGGTGAACACTGAAGCTTTCTTT. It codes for CASSYRVNTEAFF.